The text below deals with one TCR beta chain. The PCR made use of 60 Vbeta and 13 Jbeta primers. Assay: immunoSEQ multiplex PCR; the TCRdb copy retains only in-frame clones and omits some. This table has about 100,000 clones, more than 65% appearing once. This sample stems from a study of cytomegalovirus exposure and HLA in healthy donors. Per germline, CDR1 ENHRY and CDR2 SYGVKD. The CDR3 is 13 residues long. Trimming removed 9 bases from V and 0 bases from J; junction bases left unmatched: 5. V usage is TRBV10-3 and J usage is TRBJ2-7; 7 bases fit TRBD2. This clonotype was sampled from a male donor in good health and CMV-seronegative. Sequencing was carried out using PBMCs. The CDR3, as DNA: TGTGCCATAAGCGGGATAAGCTCCTACGAGCAGTACTTC. The encoded protein is CAISGISSYEQYF.